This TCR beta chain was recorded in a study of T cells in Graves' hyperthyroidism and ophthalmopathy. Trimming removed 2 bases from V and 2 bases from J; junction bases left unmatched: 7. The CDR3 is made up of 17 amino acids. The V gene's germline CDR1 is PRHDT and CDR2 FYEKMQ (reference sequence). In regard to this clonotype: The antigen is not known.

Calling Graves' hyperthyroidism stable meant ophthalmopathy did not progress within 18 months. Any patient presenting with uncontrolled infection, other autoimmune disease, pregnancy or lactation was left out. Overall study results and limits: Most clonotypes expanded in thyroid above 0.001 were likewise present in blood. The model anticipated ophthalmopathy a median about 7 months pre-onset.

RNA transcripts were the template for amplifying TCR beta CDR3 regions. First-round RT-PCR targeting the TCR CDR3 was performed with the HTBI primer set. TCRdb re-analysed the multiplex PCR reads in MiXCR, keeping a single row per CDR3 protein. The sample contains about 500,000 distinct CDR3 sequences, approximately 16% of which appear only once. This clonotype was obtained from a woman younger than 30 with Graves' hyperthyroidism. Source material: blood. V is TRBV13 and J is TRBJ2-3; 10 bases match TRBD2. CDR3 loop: CASSLPQRGGNTDTQYF. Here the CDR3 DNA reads TGTGCCAGCAGCTTACCCCAGCGGGGGGGGAACACAGATACGCAGTATTTT.